This T cell receptor beta chain was observed in a study of blood T cell repertoires in COVID-19. For the study at large: Acute-phase and convalescent COVID-19 samples originated in the United States, Italy and Spain.

The method was immunoSEQ multiplex PCR; TCRdb's version includes in-frame clones alone and lacks a portion of them. The profile shows about 140,000 clones, 70% to 85% of them singletons. The V end lost 5 bases, the J end lost 5 bases, and 21 bases lay between the germline ends. Germline-derived CDR1 and CDR2 are MDHEN and SYDVKM. CDR3 length equals 16 residues. This sequence originates from a human donor in a cohort sampled during active COVID-19. The sequencing sample was made of peripheral blood. This chain uses TRBV28 with TRBJ1-1; D is uncertain. The CDR3 sequence is CASSPTADKRRTEAFF. CDR3 DNA: TGTGCCAGCAGTCCTACCGCCGACAAGCGGAGGACTGAAGCTTTCTTT.